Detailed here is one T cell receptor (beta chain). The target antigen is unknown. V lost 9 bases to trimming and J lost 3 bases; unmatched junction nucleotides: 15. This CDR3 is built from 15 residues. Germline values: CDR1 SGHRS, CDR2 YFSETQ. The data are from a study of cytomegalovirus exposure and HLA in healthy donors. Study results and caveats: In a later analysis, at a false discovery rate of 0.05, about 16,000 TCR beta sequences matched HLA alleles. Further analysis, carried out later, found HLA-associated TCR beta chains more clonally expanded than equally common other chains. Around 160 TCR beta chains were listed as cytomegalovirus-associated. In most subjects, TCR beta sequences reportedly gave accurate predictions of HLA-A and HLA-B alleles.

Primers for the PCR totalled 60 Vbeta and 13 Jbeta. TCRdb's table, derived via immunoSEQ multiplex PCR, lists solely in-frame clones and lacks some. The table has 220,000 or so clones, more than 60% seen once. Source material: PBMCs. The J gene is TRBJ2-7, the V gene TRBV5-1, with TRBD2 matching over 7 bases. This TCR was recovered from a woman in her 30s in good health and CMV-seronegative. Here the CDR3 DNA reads TGCGCCACCGGAAGCGGGGTCCTAGACATCTACGAGCAGTACTTC. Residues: CATGSGVLDIYEQYF.